Listed below are T cell receptor beta chains from one sample, sequenced in a study of T cell responses to AZD1222 COVID-19 vaccine. The table came from immunoSEQ multiplex PCR; TCRdb's copy has only in-frame clones and leaves some out. This sample has 55,000 to 80,000 clones; approximately 80% occur once, and the top ten carry over 12%. Sequencing used peripheral blood, obtained on day 0 of AZD1222 vaccination. The receptors shown here come from an adult in good health. CDR3s include the opening cysteine and the closing phenylalanine or tryptophan. Each record gives: D gene, V gene, CDR3 length, CDR3 protein. A D gene is named only where the DNA matches it firmly.

TRBD2	TRBV2	16	CASSVFSGGNTGELFF
NA	TRBV24-1	15	CATREGQAPYNEQFF
NA	TRBV4-2	16	CASSQDEGPGSDTQYF
NA	TRBV5-5	14	CASSSGRGDEKLFF
NA	TRBV27	15	CASSLGGAGYNEQFF
NA	TRBV24-1	17	CATSSLPGLQSQETQYF
NA	TRBV3-1/TRBV3-2	15	CASSPRGLRNSPLHF
NA	TRBV7-6	13	CASSVTGSNEQFF
NA	TRBV5-6	14	CASSLTGLDYEQYF
NA	TRBV11-3	13	CASSLSSNTEAFF
TRBD1	TRBV19	15	CASSPGTEGNTEAFF
TRBD1	TRBV27	15	CASSFSDRGNSPLHF
NA	TRBV30	12	CASYGVAGEQYF
NA	TRBV5-1	11	CASNRAGELFF
NA	TRBV24-1	12	CATSKTTDTQYF
NA	TRBV10-3	16	CAISESGRNVNSPLHF
TRBD1	TRBV28	15	CASSFRDRDYQPQHF
NA	TRBV6-5	14	CASSYRREGTEAFF
TRBD2	TRBV5-1	13	CASERGGTDTQYF
NA	TRBV30	12	CAWVRGGGTLHF
TRBD1	TRBV6-2/TRBV6-3	18	CASSYLGQGAVGNQPQHF
NA	TRBV6-4	12	CASSDQGLPLHF
NA	TRBV6-5	14	CASSRTASNTEAFF
TRBD1	TRBV24-1	16	CATSDQGQGGNYGYTF
NA	TRBV19	15	CASKVKGWRDNEQFF
NA	TRBV7-6	16	CASSLVEESSYNEQFF
TRBD2	TRBV11-2	16	CASSLVSSGSTDTQYF
NA	TRBV9	19	CASSPREGRTLNSGNTIYF
NA	TRBV19	16	CASSILGSRANQPQHF
NA	TRBV3-1/TRBV3-2	16	CASSHGGGPGGTEAFF
NA	TRBV2	15	CASSEAGSPGRGYTF
TRBD2	TRBV4-1	14	CASSQSLAGGEQFF
NA	TRBV4-2	13	CASSQWRNTEAFF
NA	TRBV7-5	14	CARSRGAGQGGYTF
NA	TRBV3-1/TRBV3-2	11	CASSQGAEAFF
NA	TRBV7-2	14	CASSNSLKGQPQHF
TRBD2	TRBV5-6	15	CASSRGAGDTDTQYF
NA	TRBV2	16	CASSEARPPGANVLTF
NA	TRBV18	14	CASSPDGSNTEAFF
TRBD1	TRBV4-3	16	CASSHRNRGADSPLHF
TRBD1	TRBV7-2	14	CASSWGQGSYEQYF
NA	TRBV6-2/TRBV6-3	16	CASSSWTSPGGTEAFF
NA	TRBV7-8	14	CASSPGSESYGYTF
TRBD1	TRBV7-8	14	CASSPRQGAYGYTF
TRBD2	TRBV7-8	15	CASSLAGGNTDTQYF
NA	TRBV7-2	15	CASSLVVSGGETQYF
NA	TRBV7-2	12	CASSLAWGLAFF
NA	TRBV19	12	CASRDGNQPQHF
NA	TRBV6-6	13	CASSSDPNEKLFF
NA	TRBV4-3	16	CASSQAATVSGNTIYF
NA	TRBV7-9	14	CASSSLGLNTEAFF
NA	TRBV19	15	CASSSMGGGNQPQHF
NA	TRBV7-2	15	CASSLGGLRDQPQHF
NA	TRBV3-1/TRBV3-2	16	CASSQDIGWSPYEQYF